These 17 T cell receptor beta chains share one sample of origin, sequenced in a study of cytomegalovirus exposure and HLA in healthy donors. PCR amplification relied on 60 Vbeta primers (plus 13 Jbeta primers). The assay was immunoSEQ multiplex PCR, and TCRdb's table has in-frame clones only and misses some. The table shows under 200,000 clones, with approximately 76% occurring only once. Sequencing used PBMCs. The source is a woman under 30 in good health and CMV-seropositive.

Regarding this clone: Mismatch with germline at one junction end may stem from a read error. This CDR3 reads CASGWVYGHTF. The CDR3 coding sequence is TGTGCTAGTGGTTGGGTGTATGGCCACACCTTC. This chain links TRBV12-5 with TRBJ1-2; D uncertain. The CDR3 consists of 11 residues. The V gene's germline CDR1 is LGHNT and CDR2 FRNRAP. Full variable domain (remainder filled in from reference TRBV12-5 and TRBJ1-2): DARVTQTPRHKVTEMGQEVTMRCQPILGHNTVFWYRQTMMQGLELLAYFRNRAPLDDSGMPKDRFSAEMPDATLATLKIQPSEPRDSAVYFCASGWVYGHTFGSGTRLTVV.

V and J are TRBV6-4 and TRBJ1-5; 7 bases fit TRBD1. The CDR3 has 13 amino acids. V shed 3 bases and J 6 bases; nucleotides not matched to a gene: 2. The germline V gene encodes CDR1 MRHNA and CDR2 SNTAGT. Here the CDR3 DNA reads TGTGCCAGCAGTGAACAGGGGCTTCAGCCCCAGCATTTT. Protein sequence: CASSEQGLQPQHF.

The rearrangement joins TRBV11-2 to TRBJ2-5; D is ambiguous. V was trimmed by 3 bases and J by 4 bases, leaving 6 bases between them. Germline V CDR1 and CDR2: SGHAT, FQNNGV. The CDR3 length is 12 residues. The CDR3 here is CASSFERETQYF. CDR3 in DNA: TGTGCCAGCAGCTTTGAGAGAGAGACCCAGTACTTC.

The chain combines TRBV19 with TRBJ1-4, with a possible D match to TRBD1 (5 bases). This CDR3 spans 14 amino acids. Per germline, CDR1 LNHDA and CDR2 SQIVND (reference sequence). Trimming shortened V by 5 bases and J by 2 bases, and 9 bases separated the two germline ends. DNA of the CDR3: TGTGCCAGTAGTTCGCAGGGCACTAATGAAAAACTGTTTTTT. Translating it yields CASSSQGTNEKLFF. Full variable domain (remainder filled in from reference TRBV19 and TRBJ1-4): DGGITQSPKYLFRKEGQNVTLSCEQNLNHDAMYWYRQDPGQGLRLIYYSQIVNDFQKGDIAEGYSVSREKKESFPLTVTSAQKNPTAFYLCASSSQGTNEKLFFGSGTQLSVL.

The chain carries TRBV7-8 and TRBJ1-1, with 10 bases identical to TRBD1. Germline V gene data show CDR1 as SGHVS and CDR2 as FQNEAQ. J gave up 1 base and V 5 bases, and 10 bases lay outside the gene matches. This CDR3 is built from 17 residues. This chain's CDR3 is CASSVPGQGWGNTEAFF. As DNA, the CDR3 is TGTGCCAGCAGCGTCCCGGGACAGGGGTGGGGGAACACTGAAGCTTTCTTT.

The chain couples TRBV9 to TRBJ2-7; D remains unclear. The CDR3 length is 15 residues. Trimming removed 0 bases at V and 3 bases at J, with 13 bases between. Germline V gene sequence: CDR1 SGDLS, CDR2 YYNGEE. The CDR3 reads CASSVAASAGYEQYF. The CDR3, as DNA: TGTGCCAGCAGCGTAGCCGCTTCGGCAGGCTACGAGCAGTACTTC.

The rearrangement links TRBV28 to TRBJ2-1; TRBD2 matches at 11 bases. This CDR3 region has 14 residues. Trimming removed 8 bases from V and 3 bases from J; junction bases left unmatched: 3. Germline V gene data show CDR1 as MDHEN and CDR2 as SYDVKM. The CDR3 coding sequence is TGTGCCAGCGGGACTAGCGGATTCTACAATGAGCAGTTCTTC. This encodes CASGTSGFYNEQFF. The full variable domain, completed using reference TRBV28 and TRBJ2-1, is DVKVTQSSRYLVKRTGEKVFLECVQDMDHENMFWYRQDPGLGLRLIYFSYDVKMKEKGDIPEGYSVSREKKERFSLILESASTNQTSMYLCASGTSGFYNEQFFGPGTRLTVL.

The DNA for the CDR3 is TGTGCCAGCTCACCATCGGGTGAAGCTAACTATGGCTACACCTTC. It is translated as CASSPSGEANYGYTF. The V gene is TRBV18, the J gene TRBJ1-2; D call uncertain. V gave up 2 bases and J gave up 0 bases, with 10 bases separating them. Germline CDR1 reads KGHSH; CDR2 reads LQKENI. The CDR3 sequence is 15 residues long. The full variable domain, in which reference TRBV18 and TRBJ1-2 provide the parts outside the CDR3, is NAGVMQNPRHLVRRRGQEARLRCSPMKGHSHVYWYRQLPEEGLKFMVYLQKENIIDESGMPKERFSAEFPKEGPSILRIQQVVRGDSAAYFCASSPSGEANYGYTFGSGTRLTVV.

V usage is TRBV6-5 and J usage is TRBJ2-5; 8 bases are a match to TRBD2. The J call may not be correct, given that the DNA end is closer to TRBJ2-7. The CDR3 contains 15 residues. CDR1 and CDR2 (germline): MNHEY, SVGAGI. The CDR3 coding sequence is TGTGCCAGCAGTAGCCGGCGGGGGGCAACCTACGAGCAGTACTTC. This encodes CASSSRRGATYEQYF.

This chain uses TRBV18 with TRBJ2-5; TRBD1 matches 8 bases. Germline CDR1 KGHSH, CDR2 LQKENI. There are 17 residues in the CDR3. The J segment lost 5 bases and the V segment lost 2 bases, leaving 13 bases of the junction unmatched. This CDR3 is CASSPVGTGLTGETQYF. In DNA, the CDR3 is TGTGCCAGCTCACCAGTTGGGACAGGCCTTACGGGGGAGACCCAGTACTTC.

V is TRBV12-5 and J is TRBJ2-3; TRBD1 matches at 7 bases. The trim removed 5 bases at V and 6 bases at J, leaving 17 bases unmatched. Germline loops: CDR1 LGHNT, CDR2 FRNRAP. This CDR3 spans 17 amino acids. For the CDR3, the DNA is TGTGCTAGTGGTCCCAAAGGAACAGGGGACCGACCGGATACGCAGTATTTT. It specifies CASGPKGTGDRPDTQYF.

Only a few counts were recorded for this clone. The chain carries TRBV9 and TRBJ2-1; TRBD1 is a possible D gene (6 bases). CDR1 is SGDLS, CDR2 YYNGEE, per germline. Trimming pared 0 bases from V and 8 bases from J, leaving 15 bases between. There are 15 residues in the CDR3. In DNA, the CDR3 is TGTGCCAGCAGCGTAGGGGATACAGGGATTGATGAGCAGTTCTTC. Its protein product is CASSVGDTGIDEQFF.

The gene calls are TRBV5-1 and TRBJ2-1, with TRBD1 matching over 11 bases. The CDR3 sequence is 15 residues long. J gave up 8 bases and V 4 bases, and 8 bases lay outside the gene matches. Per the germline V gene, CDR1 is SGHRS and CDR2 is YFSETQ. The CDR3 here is CASSQGQGVVDEQFF. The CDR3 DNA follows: TGCGCCAGCAGCCAGGGACAGGGGGTAGTCGATGAGCAGTTCTTC.

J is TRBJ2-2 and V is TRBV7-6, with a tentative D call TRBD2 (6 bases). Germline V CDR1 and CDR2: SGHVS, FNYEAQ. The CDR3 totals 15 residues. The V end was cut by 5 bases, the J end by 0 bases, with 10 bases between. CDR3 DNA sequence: TGTGCCAGCAGCGCCGGGACTGCGAACACCGGGGAGCTGTTTTTT. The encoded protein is CASSAGTANTGELFF.

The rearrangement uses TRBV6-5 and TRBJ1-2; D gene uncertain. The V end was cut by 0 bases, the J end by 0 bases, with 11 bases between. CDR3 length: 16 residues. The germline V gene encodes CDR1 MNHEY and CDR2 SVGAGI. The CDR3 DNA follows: TGTGCCAGCAGTTACTCGTTGTCGGGAGCTAACTATGGCTACACCTTC. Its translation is CASSYSLSGANYGYTF.

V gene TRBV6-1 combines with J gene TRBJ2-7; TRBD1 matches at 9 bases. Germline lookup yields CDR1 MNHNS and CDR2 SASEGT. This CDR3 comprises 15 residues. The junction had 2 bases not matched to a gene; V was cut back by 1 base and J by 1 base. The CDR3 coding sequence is TGTGCCAGCAGTGAAGATGGGACAGGGTCCTACGAGCAGTACTTC. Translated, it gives CASSEDGTGSYEQYF.

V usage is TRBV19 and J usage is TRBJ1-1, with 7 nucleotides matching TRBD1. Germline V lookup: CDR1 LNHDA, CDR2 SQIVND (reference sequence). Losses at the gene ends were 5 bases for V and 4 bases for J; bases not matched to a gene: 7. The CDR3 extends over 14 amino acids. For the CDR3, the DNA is TGTGCCAGTAGTCCCCGACAGGGTATCACTGAAGCTTTCTTT. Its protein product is CASSPRQGITEAFF. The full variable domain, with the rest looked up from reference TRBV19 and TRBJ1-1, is DGGITQSPKYLFRKEGQNVTLSCEQNLNHDAMYWYRQDPGQGLRLIYYSQIVNDFQKGDIAEGYSVSREKKESFPLTVTSAQKNPTAFYLCASSPRQGITEAFFGQGTRLTVV.